Included here is one T cell receptor beta chain sequence, with context. Its target is unknown. TCRdb's table, derived via immunoSEQ multiplex PCR, lists solely in-frame clones and lacks some. The table lists 40,000 to 55,000 clones, approximately 80% of them singletons. The sample belongs to a study of radiotherapy plus CTLA-4 blockade in lung cancer. Study conclusions and caveats: Once radiotherapy plus ipilimumab had been given, TCR clones derived from tumor expanded in blood.

The junction had 11 bases not matched to a gene; V was cut back by 6 bases and J by 2 bases. The germline CDR1 and CDR2 sequences are MRHNA and SNTAGT. The CDR3 is made up of 16 amino acids. This chain joins TRBV6-4 and TRBJ2-3; 7 bases line up with TRBD2. Sequenced here: peripheral blood, sampled from a patient treated with radiotherapy plus ipilimumab. The origin of this receptor is a human donor with non-small cell lung cancer whose response to radiotherapy plus ipilimumab could not be evaluated. The CDR3 DNA follows: TGTGCCAGCAGCTTCCTCGGGGGGACGAACACAGATACGCAGTATTTT. Protein: CASSFLGGTNTDTQYF.